The 9 T cell receptor beta chains listed next were all sequenced from one sample in a study of T cells in Graves' hyperthyroidism and ophthalmopathy (dated by TCRdb to between 2019 and 2020). The library was made by multiplex PCR. The instrument given in TCRdb is Illumina HiSeq 2000. The TCR beta CDR3 regions were amplified from RNA transcripts. The first round of RT-PCR for the TCR CDR3 was performed with the HTBI primer set and the Qiagen OneStep RT-PCR kit. TCRdb trimmed the raw reads at Q25, called clones with MiXCR and kept productive beta chains. Merged by CDR3 protein, the rows form single entries marked with the most common genes and DNA. This sample lists roughly 570,000 distinct CDR3 sequences; around 16% were detected once. The ten largest clones capture around 7.3% of the sample. What was sequenced was blood. The source is a woman under 40 with Graves' hyperthyroidism.

About this clonotype: A much larger clone lies one base from this, so it may be a read error. This chain connects TRBV28 to TRBJ2-7, with TRBD2 matching 10 bases. This CDR3 is built from 15 residues. V was clipped by 6 bases and J by 7 bases; unmatched bases: 12. In germline, CDR1 is MDHEN, CDR2 SYDVKM. The DNA for the CDR3 is TGTGCCAGCAGGCGGGAGTCTAGCGGGAGATATGAGCAGTACTTC. Residues: CASRRESSGRYEQYF.

This clonotype was seen at least ten times. The chain joins TRBV28 to TRBJ1-3, with D perhaps matching TRBD1 (6 bases). V lost 6 bases and J lost 0, with 9 bases in between. The CDR3 is made up of 14 amino acids. CDR1 is MDHEN and CDR2 is SYDVKM in the germline V gene. The CDR3 sequence: CASSSDSSGNTIYF. Here the CDR3 DNA reads TGTGCCAGCAGCTCGGACAGCTCTGGAAACACCATATATTTT.

The chain has TRBV19 and TRBJ1-1; D gene unclear. This CDR3 spans 13 amino acids. The V gene lost 3 bases and the J gene lost 7 bases, with 12 bases spanning the gap. CDR1 LNHDA and CDR2 SQIVND come from the germline V gene (reference sequence). This chain's CDR3 is CASSISQDGEAFF. The CDR3 DNA reads as TGTGCCAGTAGTATTTCGCAAGACGGTGAAGCTTTCTTT.

This clonotype was observed a few times. In nucleotides, the CDR3 is TGTGCCAGCAGTTACCAGGGGGGCCGAAAACTGTTTTTT. Its protein product is CASSYQGGRKLFF. This chain joins TRBV6-2 or TRBV6-3 and TRBJ1-4; 7 bases map to TRBD1. The V gene's germline CDR1 is MNHEY and CDR2 SVGEGT. After removal of 2 bases from V and 10 bases from J, the junction contained 4 bases not matched to a gene. The CDR3 loop spans 13 amino acids.

This clonotype was counted a few times. CDR3 sequence (DNA): TGTGCCAGCAGCCAAGATATCTGGTCCGCATTTGGCACAGATACGCAGTATTTT. It translates to CASSQDIWSAFGTDTQYF. The genes are TRBV3-1 and TRBJ2-3; D unclear. Germline CDR1 and CDR2: LGHDT and YNNKEL (reference sequence). V lost 0 bases and J lost 1, with 17 bases in between. The CDR3 covers 18 residues.

This clonotype occurred many times. The chain links TRBV28 to TRBJ1-6; TRBD1 matches 9 bases. Germline CDR1 is MDHEN and CDR2 is SYDVKM. The V gene end was trimmed by 7 bases and the J gene end by 9 bases; junction bases not matched to a gene: 10. The CDR3 runs to 15 residues. Here the CDR3 reads CASNLQGASASPLHF. The CDR3 nucleotides are TGTGCCAGCAACTTACAGGGGGCGAGTGCTTCACCCCTCCACTTT.

This clonotype was seen ten or more times. This chain joins TRBV6-5 and TRBJ2-1; 7 nucleotides align to TRBD1. CDR1 MNHEY and CDR2 SVGAGI come from the germline V gene. This CDR3 is built from 15 residues. Trimming took 1 base from V and 7 from J; bases not matched to a gene: 7. CDR3 nucleotides: TGTGCCAGCAGTTACTTGCGGGCAGGGGGTAATGAGCAGTTCTTC. This encodes CASSYLRAGGNEQFF.

In this sample, this clonotype turned up a few times. J is TRBJ2-2 and V is TRBV27; the D gene is possibly TRBD1 (5 bases). There are 16 residues in the CDR3. Looked up from germline, CDR1 is MNHEY and CDR2 is SMNVEV (reference sequence). V lost 4 bases and J 4 bases, leaving 16 bases between the germline ends. CDR3 DNA sequence: TGTGCCAGCAGTTCGACAGCCCAAGTTTTCACCGGGGAGCTGTTTTTT. This translates into CASSSTAQVFTGELFF.

This chain connects TRBV4-2 to TRBJ2-2; D unclear. The CDR3 loop spans 14 amino acids. The germline V and J ends were trimmed by 4 bases and 8 bases, with 14 bases remaining between them. The germline CDR1 and CDR2 sequences are LGHNA and YNFKEQ. The CDR3 sequence: CASSRHYPTGELFF. As DNA, the CDR3 is TGTGCCAGCAGCCGGCACTACCCCACAGGGGAGCTGTTTTTT.